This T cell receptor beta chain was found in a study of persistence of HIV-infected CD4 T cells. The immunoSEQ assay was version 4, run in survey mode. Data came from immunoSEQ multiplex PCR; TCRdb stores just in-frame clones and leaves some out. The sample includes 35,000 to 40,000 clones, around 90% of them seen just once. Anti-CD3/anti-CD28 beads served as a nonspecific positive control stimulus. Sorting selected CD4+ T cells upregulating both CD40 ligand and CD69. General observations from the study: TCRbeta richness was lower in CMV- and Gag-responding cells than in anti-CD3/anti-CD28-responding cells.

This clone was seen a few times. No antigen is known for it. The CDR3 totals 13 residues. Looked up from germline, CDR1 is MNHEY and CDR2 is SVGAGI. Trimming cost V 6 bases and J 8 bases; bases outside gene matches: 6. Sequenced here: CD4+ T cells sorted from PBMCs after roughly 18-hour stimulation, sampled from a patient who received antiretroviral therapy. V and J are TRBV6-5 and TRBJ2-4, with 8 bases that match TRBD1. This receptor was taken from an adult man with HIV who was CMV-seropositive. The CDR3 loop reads CASSYRGTDIQYF. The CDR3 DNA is TGTGCCAGCAGCTACAGGGGGACGGACATTCAGTACTTC.